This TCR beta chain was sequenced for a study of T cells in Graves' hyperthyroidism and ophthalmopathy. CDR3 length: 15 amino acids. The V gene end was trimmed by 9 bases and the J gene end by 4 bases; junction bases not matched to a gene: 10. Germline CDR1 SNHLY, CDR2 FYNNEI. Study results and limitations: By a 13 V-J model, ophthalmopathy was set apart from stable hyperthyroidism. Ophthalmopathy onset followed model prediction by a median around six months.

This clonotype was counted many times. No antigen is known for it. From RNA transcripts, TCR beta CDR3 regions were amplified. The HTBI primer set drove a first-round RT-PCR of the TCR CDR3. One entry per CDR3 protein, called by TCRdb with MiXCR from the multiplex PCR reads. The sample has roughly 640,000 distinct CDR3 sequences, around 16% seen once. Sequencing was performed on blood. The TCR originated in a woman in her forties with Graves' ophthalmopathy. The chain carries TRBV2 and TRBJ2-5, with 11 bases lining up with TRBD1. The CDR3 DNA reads TGTGCCAGGGACAGTACCGGGACAGGGGGAGAGACCCAGTACTTC. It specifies CARDSTGTGGETQYF.